The next 15 T cell receptor beta chains were all read from a single sample in a study of CXCR3-negative and CXCR3-positive naive CD8 T cells. Study-level results: Compared with CXCR3-negative naive cells, CXCR3-positive naive cells showed more hydrophobic TRB CDR3s.

The method, 5' RACE with UMI labels, was used to prepare the TRB cDNA libraries. Using the 5' RACE reads, TCRdb records one entry per CDR3 protein without DNA. The sample has thousands of distinct CDR3 sequences. These TCRs are of unknown antigen specificity. Sequenced sample: naive CXCR3+ CD8+ T cells from blood. Subset described: CD45RO-CCR7+CD27+CD95- naive CD8+ T cells expressing CXCR3 (TNR3+). The receptors come from a human donor in good health. Some clones in this sample may be carry-over from other donors' samples.

V usage is TRBV6-1 and J usage is TRBJ1-2; absent DNA, TCRdb's TRBD1 call cannot be checked. The CDR3 contains 16 residues. Germline CDR1 and CDR2: MNHNS and SASEGT. This chain's CDR3 is CASSVFVGPGNYGYTF.

The rearrangement joins TRBV4-1 to TRBJ2-1; TCRdb's D call of TRBD2 is untestable without DNA. The germline CDR1 and CDR2 sequences are MGHRA and YSYEKL. The CDR3 has 16 residues. CDR3 region: CASSLRGTSGLNEQFF.

This clonotype ranks as medium-sized in terms of frequency. The chain employs TRBV6-1 and TRBJ2-7; TCRdb indicates TRBD1, and absent DNA this call remains unverified. CDR3 length: 14 residues. Per the germline V gene, CDR1 is MNHNS and CDR2 is SASEGT. The CDR3 sequence is CASSFGTGRNEQYF.

This rearrangement joins TRBV5-1 to TRBJ2-2; checking the TCRdb D call of TRBD1 is not possible without DNA. The CDR3 runs 15 residues. Germline assignment: CDR1 SGHRS and CDR2 YFSETQ. The CDR3 loop is CASSSDRVYTGELFF.

The chain combines TRBV19 with TRBJ2-7. This CDR3 is 12 amino acids long. From germline, CDR1 is LNHDA and CDR2 SQIVND (reference sequence). This CDR3 is CASSIAWGEQYF.

This clonotype is classed as medium-sized by frequency. CDR3 residues: CASSHPGGREDEQYF. The V gene is TRBV4-2, the J gene TRBJ2-7; absent DNA, TCRdb's TRBD1 call cannot be checked. Germline-derived CDR1 and CDR2 are LGHNA and YNFKEQ. The CDR3 consists of 15 residues.

The J gene is TRBJ2-1, the V gene TRBV24-1; the D gene TCRdb calls, TRBD2, cannot be checked with no DNA. Germline CDR1 reads KGHDR; CDR2 reads SFDVKD. This CDR3 spans 20 amino acids. The CDR3 spells CATSDSLRLAGGLMYNEQFF.

The genes are TRBV5-1 and TRBJ2-4. Germline V gives CDR1 SGHRS, CDR2 YFSETQ. This CDR3 spans 13 amino acids. The chain's CDR3 is CASSLAGKNIQYF. Combining the CDR3 with reference TRBV5-1 and TRBJ2-4 gives the whole variable domain KAGVTQTPRYLIKTRGQQVTLSCSPISGHRSVSWYQQTPGQGLQFLFEYFSETQRNKGNFPGRFSGRQFSNSRSEMNVSTLELGDSALYLCASSLAGKNIQYFGAGTRLSVL.

Considering frequency, this clonotype is medium-sized. J is TRBJ2-7 and V is TRBV28; TCRdb reports TRBD2, a call that lacks DNA to check it against. Germline V lookup: CDR1 MDHEN, CDR2 SYDVKM. This CDR3 spans 14 amino acids. The CDR3 sequence: CAVRAGPSASEQYF.

The genes are TRBV29-1 and TRBJ2-7; no DNA is available, so the TRBD1 call from TCRdb remains unchecked. CDR1 is SQVTM, CDR2 ANQGSEA, per germline. There are 15 residues in the CDR3. The CDR3 protein is CSVEGPGQGTYEQYF.

This chain joins TRBV6-6 and TRBJ1-1; there is no DNA to check the TCRdb D call of TRBD1. There are 17 residues in the CDR3. Per germline, CDR1 MNHNY and CDR2 SVGAGI (reference sequence). CDR3 residues: CASSYAARGRKNTEAFF.

This chain links TRBV11-1 with TRBJ2-1. The CDR3 runs 11 residues. The germline CDR1 and CDR2 sequences are SGHAT and FQDESV (reference sequence). The CDR3 reads CASSSHNEQFF.

The rearrangement links TRBV29-1 to TRBJ2-3; TCRdb gives TRBD2 as the D gene, but with no DNA this cannot be confirmed. CDR3 length equals 15 residues. The V gene's germline CDR1 is SQVTM and CDR2 ANQGSEA. This CDR3 reads CSVDPASGTTDTPYF.

Its frequency marks this clonotype as large. V and J are TRBV5-1 and TRBJ2-1. The CDR3 consists of 11 residues. CDR1 and CDR2 (germline): SGHRS, YFSETQ. This CDR3 reads CASSLGHEQFF.

The chain is built from TRBV9 and TRBJ2-1; the TRBD2 assignment by TCRdb is unverifiable without DNA. This CDR3 has 12 residues. Per the germline V gene, CDR1 is SGDLS and CDR2 is YYNGEE. CDR3 amino acids: CASSPGGHEQFF.